What follows describes a single TCR beta chain. No antigen is known for it. Each CDR3 protein is one row after TCRdb ran MiXCR on the RT-PCR reads. This sample has some 640,000 distinct CDR3 sequences; roughly 13% occur once, and the top ten carry less than 7%. The sample originates from a study of response to subunit inactivated influenza vaccine. In germline, CDR1 is SGHRS, CDR2 YFSETQ. The CDR3 contains 16 residues. V shed 3 bases and J shed 7 bases, with 17 bases lying between them. Study results and caveats: With each seasonal influenza vaccination, the authors suggested, few new T cells are recruited.

This chain uses TRBV5-1 with TRBJ1-6, with D perhaps TRBD1 (5 bases). The sample in question was PBMCs from blood, obtained around 15 days before vaccination. This clonotype was obtained from a man aged 50 to 60 who received an inactivated influenza vaccine. CDR3 amino acids: CASSSNAGMGNSPLHF. Here the CDR3 DNA reads TGCGCCAGCAGCTCCAACGCAGGGATGGGAAATTCACCCCTCCACTTT. Drawing the rest from reference TRBV5-1 and TRBJ1-6, the complete variable domain is KAGVTQTPRYLIKTRGQQVTLSCSPISGHRSVSWYQQTPGQGLQFLFEYFSETQRNKGNFPGRFSGRQFSNSRSEMNVSTLELGDSALYLCASSSNAGMGNSPLHFGNGTRLTVT.